This entry concerns a single TCR beta chain. Its target is not known. The data stem from a study of cytomegalovirus exposure and HLA in healthy donors. Across the whole study: HLA-typed donors contributed 65 million to 95 million unique TCRs, which were held in an early data release. Researchers found that under 90% of about 400 genotyped donors fell within the Caucasian-associated ancestry cluster.

Regarding the study as a whole: According to a later analysis, most TCR beta chains associated with CMV appeared HLA-restricted.

The PCR had 60 Vbeta and 13 Jbeta primers. Clones were read by immunoSEQ multiplex PCR, and TCRdb kept only the in-frame ones, dropping some. Of roughly 150,000 clones listed, roughly 72% are singletons. Trimming shortened V by 3 bases and J by 3 bases, and 9 bases separated the two germline ends. The CDR3 covers 13 residues. Germline assignment: CDR1 SGHTA and CDR2 FQGNSA. The clonotype comes from a woman aged 40 to 50 in good health and CMV-seronegative. The chain recombines TRBV7-2 with TRBJ2-7, with a tentative D call TRBD1 (5 bases). What was sequenced was PBMCs. The CDR3 DNA is TGTGCCAGCAGCTTGGGCAGGGACTACGAGCAGTACTTC. Amino acid sequence: CASSLGRDYEQYF.